This entry features one TCR beta chain sequence. The entry originates in a study of blood T cell repertoires in COVID-19. On the study more broadly: Samples came from the United States, Italy and Spain, spanning acute and convalescent COVID-19. The analysed material was cDNA or gDNA that came from T cells, B-cell-depleted T cells, or PBMCs.

Clones were sequenced by immunoSEQ multiplex PCR, and TCRdb holds only the in-frame ones, with some missing. The sample comprises about 270,000 clones, approximately 86% of which are singletons, and approximately 10% rests with the top ten. Germline CDR1 is MNHEY and CDR2 is SVGAGI. CDR3 length: 14 amino acids. V was clipped by 6 bases and J by 0 bases, with 11 bases between them. Sequencing was carried out using peripheral blood. This clonotype originated in a man aged 35 to 55 with active or convalescent COVID-19. The chain uses TRBV6-5 and TRBJ1-2; no firm D call. CDR3 nucleotides: TGTGCCAGCAGCCAACAGACCGCTAACTATGGCTACACCTTC. It is translated as CASSQQTANYGYTF.